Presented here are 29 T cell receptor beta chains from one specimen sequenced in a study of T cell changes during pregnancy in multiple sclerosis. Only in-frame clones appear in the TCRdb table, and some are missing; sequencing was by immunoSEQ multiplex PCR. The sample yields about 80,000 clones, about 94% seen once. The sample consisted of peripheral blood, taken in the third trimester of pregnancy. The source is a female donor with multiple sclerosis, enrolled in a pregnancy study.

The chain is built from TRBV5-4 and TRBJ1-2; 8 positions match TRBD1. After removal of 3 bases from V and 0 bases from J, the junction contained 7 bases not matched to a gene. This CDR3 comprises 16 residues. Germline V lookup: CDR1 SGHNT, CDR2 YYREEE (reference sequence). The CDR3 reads CASSSPPGQANYGYTF. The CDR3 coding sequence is TGTGCCAGCAGCTCGCCCCCGGGACAGGCTAACTATGGCTACACCTTC.

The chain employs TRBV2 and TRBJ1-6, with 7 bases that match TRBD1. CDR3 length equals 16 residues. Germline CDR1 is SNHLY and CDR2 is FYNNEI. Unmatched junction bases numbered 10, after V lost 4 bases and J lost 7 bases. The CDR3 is CASSVEGQIVNSPLHF. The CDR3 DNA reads TGTGCCAGCAGTGTTGAGGGACAGATCGTAAATTCACCCCTCCACTTT.

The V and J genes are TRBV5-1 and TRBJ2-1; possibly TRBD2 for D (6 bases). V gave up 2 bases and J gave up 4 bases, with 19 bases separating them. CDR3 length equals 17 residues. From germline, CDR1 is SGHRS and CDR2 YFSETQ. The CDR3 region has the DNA TGCGCCAGCAGCTTCTCGGAGATTGGCGGGACTTACAATGAGCAGTTCTTC. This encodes CASSFSEIGGTYNEQFF.

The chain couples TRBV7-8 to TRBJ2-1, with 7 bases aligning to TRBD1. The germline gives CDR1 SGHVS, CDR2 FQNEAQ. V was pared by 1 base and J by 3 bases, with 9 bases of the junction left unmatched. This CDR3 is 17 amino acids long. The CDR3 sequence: CASSLELGGGHYNEQFF. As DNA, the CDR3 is TGTGCCAGCAGCTTAGAGCTAGGGGGCGGCCACTACAATGAGCAGTTCTTC.

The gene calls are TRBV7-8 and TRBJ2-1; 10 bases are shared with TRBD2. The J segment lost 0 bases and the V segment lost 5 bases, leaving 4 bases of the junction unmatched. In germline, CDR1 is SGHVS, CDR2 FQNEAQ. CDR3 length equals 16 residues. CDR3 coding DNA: TGTGCCAGCAGCGATAGCGGGGGGAGCTCCTACAATGAGCAGTTCTTC. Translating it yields CASSDSGGSSYNEQFF.

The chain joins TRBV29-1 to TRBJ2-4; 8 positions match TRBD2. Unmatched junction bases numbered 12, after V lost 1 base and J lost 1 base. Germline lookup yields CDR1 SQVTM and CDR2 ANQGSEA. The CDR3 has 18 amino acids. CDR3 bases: TGCAGCGTTGAAGTTTTTGCGGGGGGCCTCCGGGCCAAAAACATTCAGTACTTC. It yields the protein CSVEVFAGGLRAKNIQYF.

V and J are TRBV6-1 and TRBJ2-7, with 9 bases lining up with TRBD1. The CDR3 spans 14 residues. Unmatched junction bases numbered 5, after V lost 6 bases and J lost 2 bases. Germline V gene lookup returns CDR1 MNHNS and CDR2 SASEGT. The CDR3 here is CASRRTGEAYEQYF. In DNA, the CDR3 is TGTGCCAGCAGGAGGACAGGGGAGGCCTACGAGCAGTACTTC.

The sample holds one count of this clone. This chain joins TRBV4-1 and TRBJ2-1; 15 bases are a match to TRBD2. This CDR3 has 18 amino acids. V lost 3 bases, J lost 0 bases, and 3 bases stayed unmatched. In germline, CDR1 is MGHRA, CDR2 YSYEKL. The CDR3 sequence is CASSQGTSGGPSYNEQFF. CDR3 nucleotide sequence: TGCGCCAGCAGCCAGGGGACTAGCGGGGGGCCCTCCTACAATGAGCAGTTCTTC.

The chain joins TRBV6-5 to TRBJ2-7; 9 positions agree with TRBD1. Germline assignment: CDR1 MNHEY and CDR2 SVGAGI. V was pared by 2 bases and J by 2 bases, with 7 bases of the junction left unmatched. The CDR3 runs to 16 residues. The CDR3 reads CASSYAGTGTTYEQYF. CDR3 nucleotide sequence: TGTGCCAGCAGTTACGCCGGGACAGGGACCACCTACGAGCAGTACTTC.

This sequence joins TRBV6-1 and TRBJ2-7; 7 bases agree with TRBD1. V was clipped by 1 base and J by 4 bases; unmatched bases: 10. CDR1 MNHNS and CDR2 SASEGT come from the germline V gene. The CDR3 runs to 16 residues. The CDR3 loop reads CASSEDVTGPIYEQYF. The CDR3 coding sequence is TGTGCCAGCAGTGAAGATGTGACAGGGCCAATATACGAGCAGTACTTC.

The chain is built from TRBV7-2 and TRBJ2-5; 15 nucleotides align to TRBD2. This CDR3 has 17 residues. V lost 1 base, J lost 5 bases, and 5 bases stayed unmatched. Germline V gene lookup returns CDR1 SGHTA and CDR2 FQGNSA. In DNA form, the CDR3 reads TGTGCCAGCAGCTTAGAGGGACTAGCGGGGGGCCTGGAGACCCAGTACTTC. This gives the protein CASSLEGLAGGLETQYF.

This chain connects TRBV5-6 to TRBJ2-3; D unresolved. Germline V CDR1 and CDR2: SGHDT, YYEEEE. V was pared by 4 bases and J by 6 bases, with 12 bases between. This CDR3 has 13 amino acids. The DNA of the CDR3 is TGTGCCAGCAGCCCGGGTCGGGTGGATACGCAGTATTTT. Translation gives CASSPGRVDTQYF.

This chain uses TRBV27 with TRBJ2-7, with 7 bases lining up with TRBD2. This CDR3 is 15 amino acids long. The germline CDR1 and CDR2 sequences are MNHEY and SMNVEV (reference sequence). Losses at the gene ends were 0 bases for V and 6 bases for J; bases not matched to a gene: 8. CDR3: CASSLSGGPGSEQYF. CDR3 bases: TGTGCCAGCAGTTTATCGGGAGGGCCAGGGAGCGAGCAGTACTTC.

The CDR3 sequence is CASSYVFGGVQETQYF. CDR3 nucleotides: TGTGCCAGCAGTTACGTTTTCGGGGGGGTCCAAGAGACCCAGTACTTC. The rearrangement links TRBV6-5 to TRBJ2-5; 8 positions match TRBD2. Germline V lookup: CDR1 MNHEY, CDR2 SVGAGI. The CDR3 length is 16 residues. The junction had 6 bases not matched to a gene; V was cut back by 2 bases and J by 1 base.

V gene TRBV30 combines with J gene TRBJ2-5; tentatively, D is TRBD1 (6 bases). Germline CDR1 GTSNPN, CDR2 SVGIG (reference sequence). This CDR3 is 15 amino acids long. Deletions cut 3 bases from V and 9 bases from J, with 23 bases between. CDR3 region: CAWSEGTLLSVSQYF. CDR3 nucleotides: TGTGCCTGGAGCGAGGGGACACTACTGAGTGTGTCCCAGTACTTC.

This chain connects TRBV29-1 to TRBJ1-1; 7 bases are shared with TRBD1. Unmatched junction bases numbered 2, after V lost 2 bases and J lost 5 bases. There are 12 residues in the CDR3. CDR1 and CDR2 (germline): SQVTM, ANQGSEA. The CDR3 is CSVERGRTEAFF. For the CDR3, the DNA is TGCAGCGTTGAAAGGGGGCGAACTGAAGCTTTCTTT.

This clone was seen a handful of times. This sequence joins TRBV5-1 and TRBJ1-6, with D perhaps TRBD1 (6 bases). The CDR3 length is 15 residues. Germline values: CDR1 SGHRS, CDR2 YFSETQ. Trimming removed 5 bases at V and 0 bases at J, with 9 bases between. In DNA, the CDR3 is TGCGCCAGCAGAGAAGGGGGCTCCTATAATTCACCCCTCCACTTT. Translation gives CASREGGSYNSPLHF.

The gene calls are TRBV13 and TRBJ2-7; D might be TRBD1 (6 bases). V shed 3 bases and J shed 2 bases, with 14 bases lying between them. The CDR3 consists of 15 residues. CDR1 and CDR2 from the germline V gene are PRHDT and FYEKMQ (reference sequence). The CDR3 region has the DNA TGTGCCAGCAGCTTTTCCAGGGGCTTCCCCTACGAGCAGTACTTC. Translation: CASSFSRGFPYEQYF.

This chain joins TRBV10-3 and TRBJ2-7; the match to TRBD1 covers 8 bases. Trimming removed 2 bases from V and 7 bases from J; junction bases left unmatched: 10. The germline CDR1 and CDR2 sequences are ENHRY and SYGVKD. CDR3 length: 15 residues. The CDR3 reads CAISEPRTGRGEQYF. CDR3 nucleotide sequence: TGTGCCATCAGTGAGCCTCGGACAGGGCGTGGGGAGCAGTACTTC.

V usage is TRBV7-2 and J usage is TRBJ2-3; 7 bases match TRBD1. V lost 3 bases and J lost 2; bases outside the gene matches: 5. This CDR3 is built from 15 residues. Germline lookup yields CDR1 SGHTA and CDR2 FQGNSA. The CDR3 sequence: CASSFWGQNTDTQYF. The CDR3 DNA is TGTGCCAGCAGCTTCTGGGGACAGAACACAGATACGCAGTATTTT. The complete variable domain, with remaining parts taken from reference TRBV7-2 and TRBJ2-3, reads GAGVSQSPSNKVTEKGKDVELRCDPISGHTALYWYRQSLGQGLEFLIYFQGNSAPDKSGLPSDRFSAERTGGSVSTLTIQRTQQEDSAVYLCASSFWGQNTDTQYFGPGTRLTVL.

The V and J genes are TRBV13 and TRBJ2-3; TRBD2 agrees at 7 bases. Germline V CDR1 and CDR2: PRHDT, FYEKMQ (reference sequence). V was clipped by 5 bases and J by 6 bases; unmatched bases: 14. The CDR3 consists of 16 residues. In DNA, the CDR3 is TGTGCCAGCAGCAGAGGTGGGACTACCAATCTGGATACGCAGTATTTT. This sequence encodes CASSRGGTTNLDTQYF.

The CDR3: CASSFGTVAYEQYF. The CDR3, as DNA: TGTGCCAGCAGCTTTGGGACAGTGGCCTACGAGCAGTACTTC. The V call is TRBV5-6, the J call TRBJ2-7; 7 bases align to TRBD1. Per germline, CDR1 SGHDT and CDR2 YYEEEE. The V segment lost 2 bases and the J segment 2 bases; nucleotides outside the gene matches: 4. CDR3 length: 14 residues.

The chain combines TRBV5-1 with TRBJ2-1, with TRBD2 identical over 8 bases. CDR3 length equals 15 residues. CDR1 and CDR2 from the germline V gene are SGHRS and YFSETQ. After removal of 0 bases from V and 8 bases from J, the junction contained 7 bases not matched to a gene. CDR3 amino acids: CASSLAGTSRHEQFF. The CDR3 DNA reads TGCGCCAGCAGCTTGGCCGGGACTAGTAGGCATGAGCAGTTCTTC. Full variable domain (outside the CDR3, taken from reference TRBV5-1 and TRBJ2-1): KAGVTQTPRYLIKTRGQQVTLSCSPISGHRSVSWYQQTPGQGLQFLFEYFSETQRNKGNFPGRFSGRQFSNSRSEMNVSTLELGDSALYLCASSLAGTSRHEQFFGPGTRLTVL.

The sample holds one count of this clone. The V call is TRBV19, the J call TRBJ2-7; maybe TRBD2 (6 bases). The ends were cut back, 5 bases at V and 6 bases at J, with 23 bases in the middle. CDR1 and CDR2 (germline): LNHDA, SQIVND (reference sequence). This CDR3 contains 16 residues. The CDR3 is CASSPPDYPRVGEQYF. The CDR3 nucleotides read TGTGCCAGTAGTCCCCCGGACTATCCCAGAGTAGGCGAGCAGTACTTC.

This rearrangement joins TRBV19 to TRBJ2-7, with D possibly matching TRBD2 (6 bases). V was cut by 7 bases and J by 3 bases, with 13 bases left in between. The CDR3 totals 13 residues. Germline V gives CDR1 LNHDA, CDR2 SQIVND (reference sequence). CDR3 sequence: CASNGGILYEQYF. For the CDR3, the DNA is TGTGCCAGTAACGGCGGGATTCTCTACGAGCAGTACTTC.

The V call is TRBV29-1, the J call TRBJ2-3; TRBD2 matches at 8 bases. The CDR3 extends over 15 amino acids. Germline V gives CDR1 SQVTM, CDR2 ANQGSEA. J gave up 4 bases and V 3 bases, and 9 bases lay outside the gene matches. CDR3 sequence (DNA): TGCAGCGTTGATTCGACGGGGGGGCCCGCAGATACGCAGTATTTT. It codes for CSVDSTGGPADTQYF.

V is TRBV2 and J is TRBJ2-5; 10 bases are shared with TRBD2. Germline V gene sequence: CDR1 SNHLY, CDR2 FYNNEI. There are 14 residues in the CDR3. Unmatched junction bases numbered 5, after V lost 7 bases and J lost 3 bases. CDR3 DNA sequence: TGTGCCAGCATTTTAGCGGGGGGTGAAGAGACCCAGTACTTC. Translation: CASILAGGEETQYF.

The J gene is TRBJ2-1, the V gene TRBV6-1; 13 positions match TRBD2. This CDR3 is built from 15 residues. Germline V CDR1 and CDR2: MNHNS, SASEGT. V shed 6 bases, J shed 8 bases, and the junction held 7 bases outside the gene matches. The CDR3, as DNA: TGTGCCAGCAGAACTAGCGGGGGGGTTTGGGATGAGCAGTTCTTC. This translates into CASRTSGGVWDEQFF.

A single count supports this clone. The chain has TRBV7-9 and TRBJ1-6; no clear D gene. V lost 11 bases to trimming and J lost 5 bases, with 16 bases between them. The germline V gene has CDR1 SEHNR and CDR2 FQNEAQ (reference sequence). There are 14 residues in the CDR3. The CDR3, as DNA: TGTGCCTCACGGGAGGGTTTGGATAATTCACCCCTCCACTTT. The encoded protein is CASREGLDNSPLHF. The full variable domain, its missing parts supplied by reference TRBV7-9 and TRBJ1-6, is DTGVSQNPRHKITKRGQNVTFRCDPISEHNRLYWYRQTLGQGPEFLTYFQNEAQLEKSRLLSDRFSAERPKGSFSTLEIQRTEQGDSAMYLCASREGLDNSPLHFGNGTRLTVT.